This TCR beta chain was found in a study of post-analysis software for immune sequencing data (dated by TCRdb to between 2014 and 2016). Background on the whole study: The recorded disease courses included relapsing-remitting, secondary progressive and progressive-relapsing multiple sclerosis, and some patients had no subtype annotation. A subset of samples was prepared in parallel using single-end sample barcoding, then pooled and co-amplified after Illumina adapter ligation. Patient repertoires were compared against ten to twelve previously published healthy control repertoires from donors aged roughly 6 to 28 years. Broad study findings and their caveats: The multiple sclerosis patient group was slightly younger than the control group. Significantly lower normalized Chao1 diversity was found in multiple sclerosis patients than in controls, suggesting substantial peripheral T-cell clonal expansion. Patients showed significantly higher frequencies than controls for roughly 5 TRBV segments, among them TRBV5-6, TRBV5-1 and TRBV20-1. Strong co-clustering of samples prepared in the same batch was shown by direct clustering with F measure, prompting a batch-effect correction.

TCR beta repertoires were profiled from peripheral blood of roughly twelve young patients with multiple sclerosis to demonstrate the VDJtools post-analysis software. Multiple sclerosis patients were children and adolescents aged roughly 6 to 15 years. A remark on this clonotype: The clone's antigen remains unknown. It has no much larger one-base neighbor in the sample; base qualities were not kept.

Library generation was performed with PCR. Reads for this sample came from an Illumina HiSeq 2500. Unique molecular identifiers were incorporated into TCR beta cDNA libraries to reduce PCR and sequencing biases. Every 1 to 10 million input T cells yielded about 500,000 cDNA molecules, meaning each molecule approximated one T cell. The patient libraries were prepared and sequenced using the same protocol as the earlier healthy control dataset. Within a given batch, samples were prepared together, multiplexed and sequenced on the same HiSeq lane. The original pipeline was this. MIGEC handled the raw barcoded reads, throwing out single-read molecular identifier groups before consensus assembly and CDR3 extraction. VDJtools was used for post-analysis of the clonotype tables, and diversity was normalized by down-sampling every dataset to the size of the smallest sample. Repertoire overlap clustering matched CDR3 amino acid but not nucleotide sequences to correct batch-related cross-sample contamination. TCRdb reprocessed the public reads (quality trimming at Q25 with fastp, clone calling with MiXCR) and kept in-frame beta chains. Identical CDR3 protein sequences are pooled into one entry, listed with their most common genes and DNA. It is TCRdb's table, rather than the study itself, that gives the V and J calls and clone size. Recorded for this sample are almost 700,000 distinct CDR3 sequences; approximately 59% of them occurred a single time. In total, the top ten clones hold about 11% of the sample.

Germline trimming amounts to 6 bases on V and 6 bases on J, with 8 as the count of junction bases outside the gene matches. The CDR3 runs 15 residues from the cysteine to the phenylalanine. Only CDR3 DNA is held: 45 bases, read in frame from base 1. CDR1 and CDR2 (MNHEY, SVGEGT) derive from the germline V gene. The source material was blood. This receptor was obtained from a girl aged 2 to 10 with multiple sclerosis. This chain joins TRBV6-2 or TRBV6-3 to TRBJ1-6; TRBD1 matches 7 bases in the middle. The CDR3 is CASRRDSLSNSPLHF. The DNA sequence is TGTGCCAGCAGGCGGGACAGCCTCTCTAATTCACCCCTCCACTTT.